A single sample is the source of the 30 T cell receptor beta chains below, sequenced in a study of blood T cell repertoires in COVID-19. Generated by immunoSEQ multiplex PCR, the TCRdb table keeps only in-frame clones and is missing some. This sample has just over 90,000 clones; almost 80% occur once, and the top ten carry 16%. The sequenced material came from peripheral blood. The source is a human donor in a cohort sampled during active COVID-19.

This rearrangement joins TRBV28 to TRBJ2-5, with D possibly matching TRBD1 (5 bases). V lost 6 bases, J lost 4 bases, and 21 bases lay in between. The CDR3 has 16 residues. Germline CDR1 is MDHEN and CDR2 is SYDVKM. CDR3 loop: CASSPISSKRGETQYF. As DNA, the CDR3 is TGTGCCAGCAGCCCTATTTCCTCAAAAAGGGGAGAGACCCAGTACTTC.

The chain joins TRBV6-2 or TRBV6-3 to TRBJ1-2; D not certain. The V gene lost 0 bases and the J gene lost 3 bases, with 8 bases spanning the gap. The CDR3 is made up of 14 amino acids. Germline V gene sequence: CDR1 MNHEY, CDR2 SVGEGT. The CDR3 sequence: CASSYSPYDYGYTF. The CDR3 DNA reads as TGTGCCAGCAGTTACTCTCCCTATGACTATGGCTACACCTTC.

The rearrangement joins TRBV7-3 to TRBJ2-7, with a weak D call TRBD2 (6 bases). Germline CDR1 reads SGHTA; CDR2 reads FQGTGA. The CDR3 runs to 15 residues. V gave up 0 bases and J gave up 0 bases, with 9 bases separating them. DNA of the CDR3: TGTGCCAGCAGCTTAACTCGCGGGGCCTCCTACGAGCAGTACTTC. Protein: CASSLTRGASYEQYF. The whole variable domain, filled in from reference TRBV7-3 and TRBJ2-7, reads GAGVSQTPSNKVTEKGKYVELRCDPISGHTALYWYRQSLGQGPEFLIYFQGTGAADDSGLPNDRFFAVRPEGSVSTLKIQRTERGDSAVYLCASSLTRGASYEQYFGPGTRLTVT.

The rearrangement links TRBV5-4 to TRBJ1-3, with 8 bases lining up with TRBD1. J gave up 4 bases and V 0 bases, and 12 bases lay outside the gene matches. The CDR3 is made up of 18 amino acids. In germline, CDR1 is SGHNT, CDR2 YYREEE (reference sequence). Here the CDR3 DNA reads TGTGCCAGCAGCTTGGGGGGGGCAGGGGGCGAATCCGGAAACACCATATATTTT. This gives the protein CASSLGGAGGESGNTIYF.

The chain links TRBV30 to TRBJ1-1, with unresolved D. Germline CDR1 is GTSNPN and CDR2 is SVGIG (reference sequence). CDR3 size: 10 residues. V gave up 4 bases and J gave up 9 bases, with 9 bases separating them. CDR3 sequence (DNA): TGTGCCTGGATACAGCACAAAGCTTTCTTT. Protein: CAWIQHKAFF. The complete variable domain, with remaining parts taken from reference TRBV30 and TRBJ1-1, reads SQTIHQWPATLVQPVGSPLSLECTVEGTSNPNLYWYRQAAGRGLQLLFYSVGIGQISSEVPQNLSASRPQDRQFILSSKKLLLSDSGFYLCAWIQHKAFFGQGTRLTVV.

The genes are TRBV6-1 and TRBJ1-5; tentatively, D is TRBD1 (6 bases). The CDR3 is made up of 15 amino acids. The germline CDR1 and CDR2 sequences are MNHNS and SASEGT. V lost 6 bases to trimming and J lost 4 bases, with 16 bases between them. The CDR3 nucleotides are TGTGCCAGCAGGGGGTTGGGGGCTGGAAATCAGCCCCAGCATTTT. Its protein product is CASRGLGAGNQPQHF.

The genes are TRBV28 and TRBJ1-5; TRBD1 aligns across 8 bases. The CDR3 runs 17 residues. Germline V gives CDR1 MDHEN, CDR2 SYDVKM. V lost 7 bases, J lost 8 bases, and 19 bases stayed unmatched. CDR3 in amino acids: CASILGQGAYSIEPQHF. The CDR3 coding sequence is TGTGCCAGCATCCTGGGGCAGGGGGCCTATTCCATCGAGCCCCAGCATTTT.

This clone was detected only a few times. The V gene is TRBV18, the J gene TRBJ1-1; D is possibly TRBD1 (5 bases). V was trimmed by 2 bases and J by 7 bases, leaving 14 bases between them. The CDR3 extends over 14 amino acids. CDR1 and CDR2 from the germline V gene are KGHSH and LQKENI. The DNA of the CDR3 is TGTGCCAGCTCACCATGGGGACTCGAGGGTGAAGCTTTCTTT. Translation: CASSPWGLEGEAFF.

CDR3 sequence reads: CASSFWDRTDTQYF. The CDR3 DNA reads TGTGCCAGCAGCTTTTGGGACAGAACAGATACGCAGTATTTT. The J gene is TRBJ2-3, the V gene TRBV7-8, with 7 bases fitting TRBD1. Germline V CDR1 and CDR2: SGHVS, FQNEAQ. CDR3 size: 14 residues. With V trimmed by 3 bases and J by 3 bases, 3 bases remained unmatched.

The rearrangement joins TRBV6-6 to TRBJ1-5; D might be TRBD1 (5 bases). Germline V gene lookup returns CDR1 MNHNY and CDR2 SVGAGI (reference sequence). V dropped 5 bases and J dropped 6 bases, with 14 bases sitting between them. The CDR3 has 14 residues. In DNA, the CDR3 is TGTGCCAGCAGTAACGGTGCGGGGACTCAGCCCCAGCATTTT. As protein: CASSNGAGTQPQHF.

This clone was recorded only once. The V and J genes are TRBV9 and TRBJ2-5; 7 bases line up with TRBD2. This CDR3 region has 18 residues. J lost 0 bases, V lost 0 bases, and 11 bases had no gene match. Germline V CDR1 and CDR2: SGDLS, YYNGEE. Here the CDR3 DNA reads TGTGCCAGCAGCGTAGGAGTGGCGGGAGTGCGGCACCAAGAGACCCAGTACTTC. Amino acids: CASSVGVAGVRHQETQYF.

This chain joins TRBV7-2 and TRBJ2-2; tentatively, D is TRBD2 (6 bases). V was trimmed by 5 bases and J by 7 bases, leaving 11 bases between them. The germline gives CDR1 SGHTA, CDR2 FQGNSA. This CDR3 has 13 residues. The CDR3 DNA is TGTGCCAGCAGCGGCTGGCGGGGCGGGGAGCTGTTTTTT. Translating it yields CASSGWRGGELFF.

The V gene is TRBV3-1 (or the pseudogene TRBV3-2), the J gene TRBJ1-1, with D tentatively TRBD1 (6 bases). The germline V gene encodes CDR1 LGHDT and CDR2 YNNKEL (reference sequence). The CDR3 is 13 residues long. V was pared by 2 bases and J by 4 bases, with 8 bases between. CDR3 sequence reads: CASSQTGFTEAFF. The CDR3 DNA is TGTGCCAGCAGCCAAACAGGGTTCACTGAAGCTTTCTTT.

This clone was recorded once. The chain recombines TRBV28 with TRBJ2-3; D is unresolved. Germline values: CDR1 MDHEN, CDR2 SYDVKM. V shed 6 bases and J shed 0 bases, with 4 bases lying between them. This CDR3 region has 12 residues. The CDR3 coding sequence is TGTGCCAGCAGCCCAAGCACAGATACGCAGTATTTT. This sequence encodes CASSPSTDTQYF.

The chain is built from TRBV19 and TRBJ2-3; D might be TRBD2 (6 bases). This CDR3 is built from 13 residues. Trimming shortened V by 6 bases and J by 3 bases, and 10 bases separated the two germline ends. Germline V gene lookup returns CDR1 LNHDA and CDR2 SQIVND (reference sequence). CDR3 in DNA: TGTGCCAGTAGGCCAGCGGGTACAGATACGCAGTATTTT. Its protein product is CASRPAGTDTQYF. Together with reference TRBV19 and TRBJ2-3, the CDR3 gives the full variable domain: DGGITQSPKYLFRKEGQNVTLSCEQNLNHDAMYWYRQDPGQGLRLIYYSQIVNDFQKGDIAEGYSVSREKKESFPLTVTSAQKNPTAFYLCASRPAGTDTQYFGPGTRLTVL.

This chain joins TRBV4-1 and TRBJ2-7; TRBD2 aligns across 10 bases. This CDR3 contains 16 residues. Looked up from germline, CDR1 is MGHRA and CDR2 is YSYEKL. The J segment lost 5 bases and the V segment lost 0 bases, leaving 7 bases of the junction unmatched. CDR3 in amino acids: CASSQEPRLAGDEQYF. The CDR3 DNA follows: TGCGCCAGCAGCCAAGAACCGCGTCTAGCGGGAGACGAGCAGTACTTC.

This sequence joins TRBV4-1 and TRBJ1-4, with TRBD1 identical over 7 bases. The germline V gene encodes CDR1 MGHRA and CDR2 YSYEKL. Unmatched junction bases numbered 4, after V lost 0 bases and J lost 6 bases. The CDR3 is 15 residues long. The CDR3 protein is CASSQEWTGYEKLFF. The DNA of the CDR3 is TGCGCCAGCAGCCAAGAATGGACAGGCTATGAAAAACTGTTTTTT.

The CDR3 coding sequence is TGTGCCAGCAGCTCCCCGGGACAGGGGTCCTACGAGCAGTACTTC. Translation: CASSSPGQGSYEQYF. This chain uses TRBV11-2 with TRBJ2-7; TRBD1 matches at 10 bases. Germline lookup yields CDR1 SGHAT and CDR2 FQNNGV. The CDR3 runs 15 residues. J gave up 1 base and V 4 bases, and 4 bases lay outside the gene matches.

This clone was seen once. The J gene is TRBJ1-5, the V gene TRBV6-5, with 7 nucleotides matching TRBD1. V gave up 5 bases and J gave up 7 bases; unmatched junction bases: 11. The germline gives CDR1 MNHEY, CDR2 SVGAGI. The CDR3 sequence is 15 residues long. CDR3 amino acids: CASSPSTGAIQPQHF. The CDR3 bases are TGTGCCAGCAGTCCCTCTACAGGGGCGATCCAGCCCCAGCATTTT.

The J gene is TRBJ2-7, the V gene TRBV18, with 13 positions matching TRBD2. With 5 bases clipped from V and 7 bases from J, the junction kept 11 bases outside the gene matches. Germline CDR1 is KGHSH and CDR2 is LQKENI. This CDR3 region has 16 residues. The CDR3 sequence: CASSSTGTSGIREQYF. The CDR3 coding sequence is TGTGCCAGCTCATCCACCGGGACTAGCGGGATTAGAGAGCAGTACTTC.

In nucleotides, the CDR3 is TGTGCCAGCACCAAAGTCAGGGAAGCTTTCTTT. Translated, it gives CASTKVREAFF. The chain employs TRBV21-1 and TRBJ1-1; TRBD1 is taken as the D call from the table, unchecked against the DNA. TRBV21-1 is a pseudogene locus. The CDR3 sequence is 11 residues long.

The genes are TRBV5-1 and TRBJ2-1; maybe TRBD2 (5 bases). V lost 0 bases, J lost 0 bases, and 7 bases lay in between. Per germline, CDR1 SGHRS and CDR2 YFSETQ. The CDR3 spans 15 residues. CDR3 residues: CASSLEGSSYNEQFF. The CDR3 DNA follows: TGCGCCAGCAGCTTGGAAGGGAGCTCCTACAATGAGCAGTTCTTC.

The chain carries TRBV2 and TRBJ2-3; 7 bases are a match to TRBD2. There are 15 residues in the CDR3. Germline-derived CDR1 and CDR2 are SNHLY and FYNNEI. The V gene end was trimmed by 6 bases and the J gene end by 2 bases; junction bases not matched to a gene: 8. CDR3 coding DNA: TGTGCCAGCAGAGACGCGGGGGTTCCCACAGATACGCAGTATTTT. This encodes CASRDAGVPTDTQYF.

This clone occurred a few times. V and J are TRBV19 and TRBJ1-6, with 7 bases that match TRBD1. The V gene end was trimmed by 6 bases and the J gene end by 0 bases; junction bases not matched to a gene: 2. Germline CDR1 reads LNHDA; CDR2 reads SQIVND (reference sequence). The CDR3 spans 15 residues. The CDR3 reads CASRRDSSYNSPLHF. In DNA, the CDR3 is TGTGCCAGTAGAAGGGACAGCTCCTATAATTCACCCCTCCACTTT.

This sequence joins TRBV9 and TRBJ1-4; TRBD1 is a possible D gene (5 bases). CDR1 is SGDLS and CDR2 is YYNGEE in the germline V gene. The CDR3 runs 14 residues. Trimming removed 3 bases from V and 0 bases from J, with 6 bases in between. CDR3 sequence (DNA): TGTGCCAGCAGCGCGACAGCAACTAATGAAAAACTGTTTTTT. This translates into CASSATATNEKLFF.

This chain connects TRBV18 to TRBJ2-1; 8 positions match TRBD2. The CDR3 contains 15 residues. The trim removed 6 bases at V and 0 bases at J, leaving 4 bases unmatched. In germline, CDR1 is KGHSH, CDR2 LQKENI. The CDR3 region has the DNA TGTGCCAGCTCGGACACTAGCGGCTCCTACAATGAGCAGTTCTTC. Protein sequence: CASSDTSGSYNEQFF.

This clone was counted between two and nine times. This chain connects TRBV5-6 to TRBJ1-3; D unresolved. The germline V gene has CDR1 SGHDT and CDR2 YYEEEE. CDR3 length: 15 amino acids. With 2 bases removed from V and 0 bases from J, the gap between germline ends came to 9 bases. CDR3 residues: CASSFGLYSGNTIYF. The CDR3 DNA sequence: TGTGCCAGCAGCTTTGGGCTCTACTCTGGAAACACCATATATTTT.

The rearrangement joins TRBV3-1 (or the pseudogene TRBV3-2) to TRBJ2-7; TRBD1 matches 7 bases. This CDR3 comprises 13 residues. V shed 1 base and J 8 bases; nucleotides not matched to a gene: 5. Germline V gene lookup returns CDR1 LGHDT and CDR2 YNNKEL (reference sequence). The chain's CDR3 is CASSQGDSTQQYF. In nucleotides, the CDR3 is TGTGCCAGCAGCCAAGGGGACAGCACCCAGCAGTACTTC.

J is TRBJ2-2 and V is TRBV28; TRBD1 might be the D (6 bases). This CDR3 spans 14 amino acids. V shed 6 bases and J shed 1 base, with 9 bases lying between them. Germline-derived CDR1 and CDR2 are MDHEN and SYDVKM. The CDR3 nucleotides are TGTGCCAGCAGGGGACACGTGAACACCGGGGAGCTGTTTTTT. Residues: CASRGHVNTGELFF.

Turning to this clone: One end of the junction fails to match germline, which may point to a read error. This chain links TRBV7-7 with TRBJ2-5, with 7 nucleotides matching TRBD1. This CDR3 spans 14 amino acids. CDR1 and CDR2 from the germline V gene are SSHAT and FNYEAQ (reference sequence). CDR3 DNA: TGTGCTAGCAGCGCACGACAGGGCCAAGAGACCCAGTACTTC. Its protein product is CASSARQGQETQYF.